What follows is one T cell receptor (beta chain) and its context. The sample originates from a study of blood T cell repertoires in COVID-19. Looking at the study overall: COVID-19 samples collected from the United States, Italy and Spain covered acute and convalescent phases. T cells, B-cell-depleted T cells, or PBMCs provided the cDNA or gDNA that served as material.

Original data processing: The authors estimated nucleated cell counts from reference gene primer amplification. Clones were read by immunoSEQ multiplex PCR, and TCRdb kept only the in-frame ones, dropping some. V, J and clone size are taken as reported in that table, and D and trimming were inferred from the DNA itself. The data hold approximately 68,000 clones, with around 83% observed a single time. Trimming took off 8 bases at V and 5 bases at J, with 18 bases between the two ends. The CDR3 has 15 residues. CDR1 is KGHDR and CDR2 is SFDVKD in the germline V gene. The rearrangement uses TRBV24-1 and TRBJ1-5; D is possibly TRBD1 (5 bases). The source is a woman in her fifties or sixties with acute or convalescent COVID-19. Sequenced sample: peripheral blood. CDR3: CATTQVGGTDQPQHF. The DNA of the CDR3 is TGTGCCACCACCCAGGTGGGGGGTACGGATCAGCCCCAGCATTTT.